The clone carrying this TCR beta chain appeared many times. The target antigen is unknown. This record comes from a study of shared clonotypes between healthy human individuals. The study, taken as a whole, reports: Deeper or shallower sequencing was expected to change how clonotypes are shared among donors.

The CDR3 contains 10 residues. The germline V and J ends were trimmed by 7 bases and 7 bases, with 4 bases remaining between them. Per the germline V gene, CDR1 is MGHDK and CDR2 is SYGVNS. For unsorted PBMC, 300 ng DNA per replicate equaled approximately 30,000 T cell genomes. As handled by the study authors: ImmunoSEQ gave junction-only sequences without quality scores, so filtering differed. Here immunoSEQ multiplex PCR was the method, and the copy in TCRdb shows in-frame clones only, minus some. Clone size and the V and J calls come from that table; the DNA yielded D and trimming. The sample shows about half a million clones, around 75% of them seen only once. The donors, healthy adults who were HIV-negative, had experienced no recent acute infections or vaccinations.

The chain combines TRBV25-1 with TRBJ2-2; D not resolved. Input material: PBMCs. This TCR derives from a woman aged 40 to 49 in good health. Some clones in this sample may be carry-over from other donors' samples. DNA of the CDR3: TGTGCCAGCATGGACGGGGAGCTGTTTTTT. Encoded protein: CASMDGELFF.